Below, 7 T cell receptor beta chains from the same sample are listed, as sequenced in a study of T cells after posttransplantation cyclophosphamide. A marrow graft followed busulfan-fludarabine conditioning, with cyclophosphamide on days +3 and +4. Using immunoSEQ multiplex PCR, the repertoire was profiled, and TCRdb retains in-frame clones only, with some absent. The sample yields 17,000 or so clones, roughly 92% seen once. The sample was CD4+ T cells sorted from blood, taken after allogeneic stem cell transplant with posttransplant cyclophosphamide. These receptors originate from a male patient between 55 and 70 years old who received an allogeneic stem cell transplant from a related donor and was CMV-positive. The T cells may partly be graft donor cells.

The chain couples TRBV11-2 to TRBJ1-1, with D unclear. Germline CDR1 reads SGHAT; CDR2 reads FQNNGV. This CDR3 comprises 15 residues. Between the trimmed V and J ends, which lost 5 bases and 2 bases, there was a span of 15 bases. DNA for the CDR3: TGTGCCAGCAGCCCAAGGCGGCCTTCCAACACTGAAGCTTTCTTT. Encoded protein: CASSPRRPSNTEAFF. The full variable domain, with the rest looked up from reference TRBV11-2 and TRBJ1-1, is EAGVAQSPRYKIIEKRQSVAFWCNPISGHATLYWYQQILGQGPKLLIQFQNNGVVDDSQLPKDRFSAERLKGVDSTLKIQPAKLEDSAVYLCASSPRRPSNTEAFFGQGTRLTVV.

CDR3 nucleotides: TGTGCCAGCAGCTCCCGGGTCGGGAAGCGGGGGGTGTCCTACGAGCAGTACTTC. Amino acids: CASSSRVGKRGVSYEQYF. This chain links TRBV7-8 with TRBJ2-7, with 9 bases that match TRBD2. The CDR3 runs to 18 residues. V was pared by 4 bases and J by 1 base, with 14 bases of the junction left unmatched. CDR1 and CDR2 from the germline V gene are SGHVS and FQNEAQ.

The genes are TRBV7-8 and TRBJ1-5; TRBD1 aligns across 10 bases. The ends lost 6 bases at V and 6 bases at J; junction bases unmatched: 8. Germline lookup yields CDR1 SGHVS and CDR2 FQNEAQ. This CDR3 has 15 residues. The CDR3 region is CASRVEGQGSQPQHF. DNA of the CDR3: TGTGCCAGCAGAGTAGAGGGACAGGGGTCTCAGCCCCAGCATTTT.

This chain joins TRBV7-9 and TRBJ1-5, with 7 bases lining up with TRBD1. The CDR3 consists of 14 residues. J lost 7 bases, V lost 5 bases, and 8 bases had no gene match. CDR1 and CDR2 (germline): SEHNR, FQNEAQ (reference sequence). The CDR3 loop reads CASSQQGLGQPQHF. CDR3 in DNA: TGTGCCAGCAGCCAACAGGGGCTGGGCCAGCCCCAGCATTTT.

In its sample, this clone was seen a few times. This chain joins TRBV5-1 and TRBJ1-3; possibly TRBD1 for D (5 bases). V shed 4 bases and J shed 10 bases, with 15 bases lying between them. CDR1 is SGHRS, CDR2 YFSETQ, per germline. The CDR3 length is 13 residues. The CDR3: CASSITGDRTIYF. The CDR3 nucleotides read TGCGCCAGCAGCATCACAGGTGATAGGACCATATATTTT.

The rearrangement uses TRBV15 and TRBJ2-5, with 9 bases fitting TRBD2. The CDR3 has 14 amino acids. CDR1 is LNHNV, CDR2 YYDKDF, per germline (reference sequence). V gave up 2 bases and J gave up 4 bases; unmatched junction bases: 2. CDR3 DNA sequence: TGTGCCACCAGCAGATCTAGCGGGGTAGAGACCCAGTACTTC. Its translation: CATSRSSGVETQYF.

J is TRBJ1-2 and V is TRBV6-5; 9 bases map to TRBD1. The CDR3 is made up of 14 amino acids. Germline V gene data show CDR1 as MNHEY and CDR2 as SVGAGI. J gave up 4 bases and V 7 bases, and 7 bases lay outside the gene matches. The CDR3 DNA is TGTGCCAGCATCGGACAGGGGCTCCTCTATGGCTACACCTTC. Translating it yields CASIGQGLLYGYTF.